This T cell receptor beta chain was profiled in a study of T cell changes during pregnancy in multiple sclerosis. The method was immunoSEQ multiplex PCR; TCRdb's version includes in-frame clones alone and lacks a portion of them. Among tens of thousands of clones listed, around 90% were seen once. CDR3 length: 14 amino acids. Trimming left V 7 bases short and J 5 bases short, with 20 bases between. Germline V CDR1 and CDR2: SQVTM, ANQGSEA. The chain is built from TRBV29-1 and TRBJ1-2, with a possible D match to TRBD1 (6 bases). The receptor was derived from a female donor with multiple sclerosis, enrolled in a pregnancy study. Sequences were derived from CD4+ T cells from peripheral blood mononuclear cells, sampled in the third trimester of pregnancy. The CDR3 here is CSATPAGETYGYTF. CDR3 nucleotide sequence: TGCAGCGCCACACCGGCAGGGGAAACTTATGGCTACACCTTC.